The T cell receptor beta chain under discussion was sequenced for a study of blood T cell repertoires in COVID-19 (dated by TCRdb to 2018 to 2021). About the study as a whole: The collaborator samples originated in the United States, Italy and Spain and spanned the acute and convalescent phases of COVID-19. The material from the prospective study consisted of cDNA or gDNA derived from T cells, B-cell-depleted T cells, or PBMCs. Subjects who had been exposed to COVID-19, were actively infected with it, or had recovered from it provided the deeply sampled blood TCRbeta repertoires that made up the dataset. A freely available public database, intended as a resource for researchers studying the immune response to SARS-CoV-2, is where the repertoires were released. The samples were drawn from two sources: the first 160 participants of the ongoing ImmuneRACE study, and over 1,000 subjects contributed by 6 global collaborators. Nearly every sample came with metadata listing a de-identified subject ID, COVID-19 status, age in years and sex. Where HLA class I and class II types were available, the types were taken from metadata supplied by the sample provider, not from assay-based typing. Paper-wide results and their limitations: Clinical and demographic metadata were provided uncurated, with the amount varying by source and participant.

Its CDR3 holds 14 amino acids, cysteine through phenylalanine. The retained sequence is limited to the CDR3, 42 bases, with the frame set at the first base. From a lookup of the germline V gene (reference sequence), CDR1 and CDR2 are LNHDA and SQIVND. Relative to germline, V is 3 bases shorter and J is 0 bases shorter, with 7 bases between their ends. TCRbeta CDR3 regions were amplified from genomic DNA using the immunoSEQ Assay, a bias-controlled multiplex PCR. Concerning the study's data processing: Nucleated cell counts per sample were estimated from amplification of reference gene primers within the assay. To quantify the absolute abundance of each unique TCRbeta CDR3 rearrangement, sequence reads were collapsed and filtered. Productive Simpson clonality was computed per sample as the square root of Simpson's diversity index over productive rearrangements. What TCRdb holds here is the immuneACCESS table cut down to in-frame rearrangements. Part of the clones is not present; checked against another copy, under half of the missing clones reflect an unresolved V gene, and the others are unexplained. V, J and clone size are taken as reported in that table, and D and trimming were inferred from the DNA itself. The sample has about 85,000 clones on record, 90% of them singletons. The ten largest clones represent around 4.1% of the sample.

A word on this clone: Its cognate antigen has yet to be identified. Per-nucleotide qualities are absent, and no much larger clonotype sits a single base away.

Each collaborating institution followed its own protocols to collect whole blood in K2EDTA tubes. For TCRbeta analysis, collaborators shipped samples as frozen whole blood, isolated PBMCs, or DNA extracted from either of those sample types. The clonotype originates from an elderly woman with active or convalescent COVID-19. Recombination joined TRBV19 with TRBJ2-3, with no confidently assigned D gene. Specimen: peripheral blood. The nucleotide sequence reads as follows: TGTGCCAGTAGTATGGCGGCTAGCACAGATACGCAGTATTTT. This is translated as CASSMAASTDTQYF.